Shown below are 25 T cell receptor beta chains from a single sample sequenced in a study of memory CD4+ T cells and cytomegalovirus serostatus. Here immunoSEQ multiplex PCR was the method, and the copy in TCRdb shows in-frame clones only, minus some. Of tens of thousands of clones in the sample, more than 70% are singletons; the top ten hold about 1.4%. Single viable CD3+CD4+CD8-CD45RO+ cells were sorted as the memory CD4+ T cells. The source material was memory CD4+ T cells from blood. These receptors were taken from an adult in good health and CMV-seropositive.

The chain recombines TRBV18 with TRBJ1-1; weak D call: TRBD1 (6 bases). In germline, CDR1 is KGHSH, CDR2 LQKENI. This CDR3 contains 16 residues. V was clipped by 0 bases and J by 1 base, with 12 bases between them. CDR3 DNA sequence: TGTGCCAGCTCACCACCGTGGGGCAGGGGGAACACTGAAGCTTTCTTT. Amino acids: CASSPPWGRGNTEAFF. Full variable domain (remainder filled in from reference TRBV18 and TRBJ1-1): NAGVMQNPRHLVRRRGQEARLRCSPMKGHSHVYWYRQLPEEGLKFMVYLQKENIIDESGMPKERFSAEFPKEGPSILRIQQVVRGDSAAYFCASSPPWGRGNTEAFFGQGTRLTVV.

A word on this clone: Distinct nucleotide sequences in the sample also encode this CDR3. The V gene is TRBV5-5, the J gene TRBJ2-1; D is perhaps TRBD2 (5 bases). The CDR3 length is 15 residues. Germline lookup yields CDR1 SGHKS and CDR2 YYEKEE (reference sequence). Trimming cost V 2 bases and J 1 base, with 10 bases left between them. In DNA form, the CDR3 reads TGTGCCAGCAGCTTTACGGGGTCATCCTACAATGAGCAGTTCTTC. This encodes CASSFTGSSYNEQFF. The full variable domain, with the rest looked up from reference TRBV5-5 and TRBJ2-1, is DAGVTQSPTHLIKTRGQQVTLRCSPISGHKSVSWYQQVLGQGPQFIFQYYEKEERGRGNFPDRFSARQFPNYSSELNVNALLLGDSALYLCASSFTGSSYNEQFFGPGTRLTVL.

This rearrangement joins TRBV19 to TRBJ1-2; perhaps TRBD1 as D (6 bases). CDR1 and CDR2 (germline): LNHDA, SQIVND (reference sequence). Trimming removed 7 bases from V and 8 bases from J, with 20 bases in between. The CDR3 has 14 amino acids. CDR3 sequence: CASTPDSLEGGYTF. In nucleotides, the CDR3 is TGTGCCAGTACCCCGGACAGCCTCGAGGGCGGCTACACCTTC.

The chain has TRBV10-1 and TRBJ2-7; 11 nucleotides line up with TRBD2. This CDR3 has 15 amino acids. Germline trimming cut 8 bases from V and 4 bases from J; bases unmatched to any gene: 10. Per the germline V gene, CDR1 is WNHNN and CDR2 is SYGVQD (reference sequence). The chain's CDR3 is CASANPSGRTYEQYF. The CDR3 nucleotides are TGCGCCAGCGCAAACCCTAGCGGGAGGACTTACGAGCAGTACTTC.

There are a few counts of this clone. The chain recombines TRBV28 with TRBJ1-2; the D gene is possibly TRBD1 (5 bases). Germline-derived CDR1 and CDR2 are MDHEN and SYDVKM. V lost 2 bases to trimming and J lost 3 bases, with 13 bases between them. CDR3 length: 15 amino acids. CDR3 sequence: CASSLHLGGDYGYTF. The CDR3 DNA reads TGTGCCAGCAGTTTACATCTCGGGGGTGACTATGGCTACACCTTC.

This clone was seen just once. The rearrangement uses TRBV5-1 and TRBJ2-7; D uncertain. The ends were cut back, 0 bases at V and 6 bases at J, with 10 bases in the middle. The CDR3 length is 13 residues. Looked up from germline, CDR1 is SGHRS and CDR2 is YFSETQ. CDR3 in amino acids: CASSLDSTFEQYF. The CDR3 nucleotides read TGCGCCAGCAGCTTGGACTCGACCTTCGAGCAGTACTTC.

This chain joins TRBV2 and TRBJ1-2; 7 bases map to TRBD1. The germline CDR1 and CDR2 sequences are SNHLY and FYNNEI. With 6 bases clipped from V and 8 bases from J, the junction kept 21 bases outside the gene matches. This CDR3 spans 17 amino acids. This CDR3 is CASRGARLQGGDSGYTF. The DNA for the CDR3 is TGTGCCAGCAGGGGGGCTCGTTTGCAGGGGGGCGATAGCGGCTACACCTTC. Full variable domain (remainder filled in from reference TRBV2 and TRBJ1-2): EPEVTQTPSHQVTQMGQEVILRCVPISNHLYFYWYRQILGQKVEFLVSFYNNEISEKSEIFDDQFSVERPDGSNFTLKIRSTKLEDSAMYFCASRGARLQGGDSGYTFGSGTRLTVV.

This clone appeared a single time. The genes are TRBV2 and TRBJ2-3; D may be TRBD1 or TRBD2 (5 bases each). Germline V gene lookup returns CDR1 SNHLY and CDR2 FYNNEI. The length of the CDR3 is 13 residues. V was cut by 8 bases and J by 2 bases, with 11 bases left in between. The CDR3: CASCRDPTDTQYF. CDR3 DNA sequence: TGTGCCAGCTGCCGGGACCCCACAGATACGCAGTATTTT.

The chain has TRBV5-6 and TRBJ1-2, with TRBD1 identical over 8 bases. The CDR3 runs to 16 residues. The germline V gene encodes CDR1 SGHDT and CDR2 YYEEEE. With 1 base clipped from V and 3 bases from J, the junction kept 8 bases outside the gene matches. CDR3 protein: CASSLISQGADYGYTF. In DNA form, the CDR3 reads TGTGCCAGCAGCTTGATCTCCCAGGGGGCCGACTATGGCTACACCTTC. The full variable domain, completed using reference TRBV5-6 and TRBJ1-2, is DAGVTQSPTHLIKTRGQQVTLRCSPKSGHDTVSWYQQALGQGPQFIFQYYEEEERQRGNFPDRFSGHQFPNYSSELNVNALLLGDSALYLCASSLISQGADYGYTFGSGTRLTVV.

The chain joins TRBV18 to TRBJ1-5; TRBD1 matches at 9 bases. V lost 3 bases, J lost 4 bases, and 4 bases stayed unmatched. The CDR3 length is 15 residues. In germline, CDR1 is KGHSH, CDR2 LQKENI. CDR3 DNA sequence: TGTGCCAGCTCACCTGTGGACAGGGGTAATCAGCCCCAGCATTTT. It specifies CASSPVDRGNQPQHF.

The rearrangement uses TRBV7-9 and TRBJ1-2, with 7 bases that match TRBD1. The CDR3 runs to 13 residues. CDR1 and CDR2 (germline): SEHNR, FQNEAQ (reference sequence). The trim removed 5 bases at V and 5 bases at J, leaving 5 bases unmatched. This CDR3 is CASSPGGVYGYTF. DNA of the CDR3: TGTGCCAGCAGCCCAGGGGGGGTTTATGGCTACACCTTC.

The chain combines TRBV2 with TRBJ2-4; the match to TRBD1 covers 9 bases. The CDR3 extends over 16 amino acids. V was pared by 3 bases and J by 1 base, with 4 bases of the junction left unmatched. Germline V CDR1 and CDR2: SNHLY, FYNNEI. CDR3 in amino acids: CASSDGQGFAKNIQYF. CDR3 sequence (DNA): TGTGCCAGCAGTGATGGACAGGGGTTCGCCAAAAACATTCAGTACTTC.

This clone turned up a few times. This chain connects TRBV30 to TRBJ1-5; possibly TRBD1 for D (5 bases). This CDR3 spans 16 amino acids. Germline CDR1 is GTSNPN and CDR2 is SVGIG (reference sequence). With 2 bases removed from V and 1 base from J, the gap between germline ends came to 15 bases. CDR3 DNA sequence: TGTGCCTGGAGTACCGAAACAGGTCGGAGCAATCAGCCCCAGCATTTT. Translating it yields CAWSTETGRSNQPQHF.

The genes are TRBV5-5 and TRBJ2-7, with 7 bases fitting TRBD1. The CDR3 loop spans 15 amino acids. Per germline, CDR1 SGHKS and CDR2 YYEKEE (reference sequence). V lost 3 bases, J lost 6 bases, and 12 bases stayed unmatched. The CDR3 reads CASSSGQERNREQYF. CDR3 sequence (DNA): TGTGCCAGCAGCTCCGGACAGGAAAGAAATCGCGAGCAGTACTTC.

CDR3 nucleotide sequence: TGTGCCAGCAGGGACGACAGAAGCTATGGCTACACCTTC. It encodes CASRDDRSYGYTF. The chain has TRBV2 and TRBJ1-2; D might be TRBD1 (5 bases). Germline CDR1 reads SNHLY; CDR2 reads FYNNEI. Trimming left V 6 bases short and J 4 bases short, with 12 bases between. The CDR3 is made up of 13 amino acids.

The rearrangement links TRBV30 to TRBJ2-5, with 10 bases that match TRBD2. The CDR3 spans 14 residues. CDR1 is GTSNPN and CDR2 is SVGIG in the germline V gene (reference sequence). With V trimmed by 1 base and J by 6 bases, 5 bases remained unmatched. The CDR3 DNA is TGTGCCTGGAGTGCAGCGGGGGGGCCGAAGACCCAGTACTTC. The encoded protein is CAWSAAGGPKTQYF.

This clone was seen more than once but under ten times. The rearrangement uses TRBV2 and TRBJ2-7, with 7 positions matching TRBD1. Losses at the gene ends were 4 bases for V and 6 bases for J; bases not matched to a gene: 6. The CDR3 sequence is 13 residues long. CDR1 and CDR2 from the germline V gene are SNHLY and FYNNEI. In DNA, the CDR3 is TGTGCCAGCAGTGGAACAACAGGGGTCGAGCAGTACTTC. It yields the protein CASSGTTGVEQYF.

V is TRBV7-3 and J is TRBJ1-1; D remains unclear. The CDR3 is made up of 13 amino acids. V dropped 5 bases and J dropped 3 bases, with 10 bases sitting between them. Germline loops: CDR1 SGHTA, CDR2 FQGTGA. The CDR3 DNA reads TGTGCCAGCAGCCCTCCGGGAGACACTGAAGCTTTCTTT. Translating it yields CASSPPGDTEAFF.

The chain uses TRBV30 and TRBJ1-2; TRBD1 is a possible D gene (5 bases). The germline CDR1 and CDR2 sequences are GTSNPN and SVGIG (reference sequence). The CDR3 extends over 12 amino acids. Trimming took 4 bases from V and 5 from J, leaving 11 bases between them. The CDR3 DNA sequence: TGTGCCTGGACTACAGAGGGGTATGGCTACACCTTC. The encoded protein is CAWTTEGYGYTF.

The chain couples TRBV7-3 to TRBJ1-4; 9 nucleotides agree with TRBD1. V lost 2 bases, J lost 8 bases, and 12 bases stayed unmatched. CDR3 length: 17 amino acids. CDR1 and CDR2 (germline): SGHTA, FQGTGA. The CDR3: CASSLGGTGKVREKLFF. The CDR3 nucleotides read TGTGCCAGCAGCTTAGGCGGGACAGGGAAGGTCAGGGAAAAACTGTTTTTT. Drawing the rest from reference TRBV7-3 and TRBJ1-4, the complete variable domain is GAGVSQTPSNKVTEKGKYVELRCDPISGHTALYWYRQSLGQGPEFLIYFQGTGAADDSGLPNDRFFAVRPEGSVSTLKIQRTERGDSAVYLCASSLGGTGKVREKLFFGSGTQLSVL.

The CDR3 is CASSFRRTGGRDTEAFF. The DNA for the CDR3 is TGTGCCAGCAGTTTCCGCCGGACAGGGGGCCGGGACACTGAAGCTTTCTTT. This chain connects TRBV27 to TRBJ1-1, with TRBD1 matching over 11 bases. The CDR3 consists of 17 residues. J was trimmed by 3 bases and V by 3 bases; bases with no gene match: 9. Germline lookup yields CDR1 MNHEY and CDR2 SMNVEV (reference sequence).

The J gene is TRBJ2-7, the V gene TRBV5-1, with 8 nucleotides matching TRBD2. The CDR3 length is 14 residues. Germline V lookup: CDR1 SGHRS, CDR2 YFSETQ. V lost 5 bases and J lost 4; bases outside the gene matches: 8. CDR3 loop: CASRISGKAYEQYF. The CDR3 DNA reads TGCGCCAGCAGGATTAGCGGGAAAGCGTACGAGCAGTACTTC.

The rearrangement links TRBV30 to TRBJ1-5, with D maybe TRBD1 (5 bases). V lost 0 bases, J lost 3 bases, and 6 bases lay in between. CDR3 length: 13 residues. CDR1 is GTSNPN, CDR2 SVGIG, per germline (reference sequence). Here the CDR3 reads CAWSVDNNQPQHF. The CDR3 region has the DNA TGTGCCTGGAGTGTGGACAACAATCAGCCCCAGCATTTT.

This chain links TRBV5-6 with TRBJ2-1; D tentatively reads TRBD1 or TRBD2 (5 bases each). V was pared by 1 base and J by 9 bases, with 11 bases between. The germline V gene encodes CDR1 SGHDT and CDR2 YYEEEE. The length of the CDR3 is 13 residues. The CDR3 region is CASSLSWGSEQFF. The CDR3 region has the DNA TGTGCCAGCAGCTTGTCGTGGGGGAGTGAGCAGTTCTTC. The full variable domain, completed using reference TRBV5-6 and TRBJ2-1, is DAGVTQSPTHLIKTRGQQVTLRCSPKSGHDTVSWYQQALGQGPQFIFQYYEEEERQRGNFPDRFSGHQFPNYSSELNVNALLLGDSALYLCASSLSWGSEQFFGPGTRLTVL.

This clone turned up a few times. This chain connects TRBV27 to TRBJ1-6; a weak D match, TRBD1 (6 bases). CDR1 and CDR2 (germline): MNHEY, SMNVEV (reference sequence). This CDR3 region has 15 residues. Trimming cost V 6 bases and J 9 bases, with 18 bases left between them. The CDR3 coding sequence is TGTGCCAGCAGCAAGGGGGGGCTGCAAACTTCACCCCTCCACTTT. It is translated as CASSKGGLQTSPLHF.